The 26 T cell receptor beta chains given below trace back to one sample, sequenced in a study of metastatic and nonmetastatic thyroid tumors. TCRdb used MiXCR to call clones anew from the PCR reads. This table holds about 39,000 clones, around 20% found once. Nobody among the patients had been given any treatment before thyroid surgery. The sample taken for sequencing was blood. Every receptor here comes from a female donor with papillary thyroid cancer or a benign thyroid nodule (not recorded which). Some clones in this sample may be carry-over from other donors' samples.

A few counts support this clone. CDR3 amino acids: CAWSGTQGFYEQYF. The DNA for the CDR3 is TGTGCCTGGAGTGGAACGCAGGGATTCTACGAGCAGTACTTC. The chain couples TRBV30 to TRBJ2-7; TRBD1 might be the D (5 bases). The CDR3 covers 14 residues. The V and J ends lost 1 base and 3 bases respectively, with 13 bases between them. Germline V CDR1 and CDR2: GTSNPN, SVGIG (reference sequence). Complete variable domain (other parts from reference TRBV30 and TRBJ2-7): SQTIHQWPATLVQPVGSPLSLECTVEGTSNPNLYWYRQAAGRGLQLLFYSVGIGQISSEVPQNLSASRPQDRQFILSSKKLLLSDSGFYLCAWSGTQGFYEQYFGPGTRLTVT.

Ten or more counts support this clone. This sequence joins TRBV30 and TRBJ2-1; D may be TRBD2 (6 bases). V lost 4 bases and J 11 bases, leaving 18 bases between the germline ends. Germline loops: CDR1 GTSNPN, CDR2 SVGIG (reference sequence). The CDR3 length is 13 residues. The CDR3 nucleotides are TGTGCCTGGAACCATCCGGGACTCCTCCAGCAGTTCTTC. Its translation: CAWNHPGLLQQFF.

This clone was detected many times. The chain combines TRBV28 with TRBJ1-1; 11 bases are shared with TRBD1. Germline V gene data show CDR1 as MDHEN and CDR2 as SYDVKM. With V trimmed by 1 base and J by 4 bases, 20 bases remained unmatched. The CDR3 consists of 21 residues. The DNA of the CDR3 is TGTGCCAGCAGTTTATTTCAGCGGAGGTCGGGGGGACAGGGGGGGTCCACTGAAGCTTTCTTT. This translates into CASSLFQRRSGGQGGSTEAFF.

The chain couples TRBV7-2 to TRBJ2-7, with D maybe TRBD2 (5 bases). Germline V CDR1 and CDR2: SGHTA, FQGNSA. V was trimmed by 10 bases and J by 4 bases, leaving 17 bases between them. The CDR3 covers 13 residues. As DNA, the CDR3 is TGTGCCATTAGCCCACTAGTGAGATACGAGCAGTACTTC. Protein: CAISPLVRYEQYF.

The V gene is TRBV30, the J gene TRBJ1-5, with D perhaps TRBD1 (5 bases). Looked up from germline, CDR1 is GTSNPN and CDR2 is SVGIG (reference sequence). CDR3 length: 15 residues. The V and J ends lost 2 bases and 7 bases respectively, with 18 bases between them. CDR3 sequence reads: CAWSPPTVIHQPQHF. As DNA, the CDR3 is TGTGCCTGGAGTCCACCGACAGTGATCCACCAGCCCCAGCATTTT.

This clone was detected many times. The chain has TRBV4-1 and TRBJ2-1, with D possibly matching TRBD2 (6 bases). The CDR3 length is 15 residues. Trimming pared 0 bases from V and 8 bases from J, leaving 14 bases between. Germline CDR1 and CDR2: MGHRA and YSYEKL. This CDR3 reads CASSQDSLAQDEQFF. Here the CDR3 DNA reads TGCGCCAGCAGCCAAGATTCCCTAGCGCAGGATGAGCAGTTCTTC.

This clone came up many times. This chain links TRBV6-1 with TRBJ2-3; D may correspond to TRBD1 or TRBD2 (6 bases each). The V end was cut by 6 bases, the J end by 7 bases, with 20 bases between. The CDR3 has 15 amino acids. CDR1 and CDR2 (germline): MNHNS, SASEGT. As DNA, the CDR3 is TGTGCCAGCAGCTCCGGTTGGGGGGCGGAATATACGCAGTATTTT. This gives the protein CASSSGWGAEYTQYF.

This clone has at least ten counts. The V gene is TRBV4-2, the J gene TRBJ2-7; 11 positions agree with TRBD2. After removal of 5 bases from V and 3 bases from J, the junction contained 3 bases not matched to a gene. This CDR3 is built from 14 residues. Germline loops: CDR1 LGHNA, CDR2 YNFKEQ. CDR3 bases: TGTGCCAGCAGCGAACTAGCGGGAGACTACGAGCAGTACTTC. Encoded protein: CASSELAGDYEQYF.

This clone was seen repeatedly, ten times or more. The rearrangement joins TRBV10-1 to TRBJ2-5; D is possibly TRBD1 (6 bases). From germline, CDR1 is WNHNN and CDR2 SYGVQD (reference sequence). This CDR3 region has 13 residues. V dropped 5 bases and J dropped 3 bases, with 10 bases sitting between them. CDR3: CASSPDREETQYF. DNA for the CDR3: TGCGCCAGCAGTCCGGACAGAGAAGAGACCCAGTACTTC.

This clone was detected ten times or more. Additional DNA sequences in this sample encode the identical CDR3. This chain joins TRBV24-1 and TRBJ2-7; D uncertain. The germline CDR1 and CDR2 sequences are KGHDR and SFDVKD. The CDR3 runs to 13 residues. V dropped 3 bases and J dropped 3 bases, with 8 bases sitting between them. CDR3 sequence: CATSDPNRYEQYF. The CDR3 region has the DNA TGTGCCACCAGTGATCCGAATCGCTACGAGCAGTACTTC.

This clone has a handful of counts. The chain combines TRBV12-3 or TRBV12-4 with TRBJ2-5; D is unclear. Trimming took 4 bases from V and 5 from J, leaving 14 bases between them. The CDR3 covers 14 residues. The CDR3: CASSSFSWMETQYF. In DNA form, the CDR3 reads TGTGCCAGCAGTTCCTTTAGCTGGATGGAGACCCAGTACTTC.

This clone came up a few times. The chain uses TRBV28 and TRBJ2-1, with 7 bases identical to TRBD1. The germline gives CDR1 MDHEN, CDR2 SYDVKM. V lost 7 bases to trimming and J lost 3 bases; unmatched junction nucleotides: 15. This CDR3 is built from 17 residues. CDR3 in DNA: TGTGCCAGCACCTTAGCGAGGGGGCCTCAGGACTACAATGAGCAGTTCTTC. Its protein is CASTLARGPQDYNEQFF.

This clone turned up a few times. The rearrangement links TRBV10-3 to TRBJ2-7, with a tentative D call TRBD2 (5 bases). V lost 7 bases, J lost 6 bases, and 19 bases lay in between. Germline V lookup: CDR1 ENHRY, CDR2 SYGVKD. This CDR3 is 14 amino acids long. CDR3 protein: CAIISHPAGGEQYF. Written as DNA, the CDR3 is TGTGCCATCATTTCCCATCCCGCCGGAGGCGAGCAGTACTTC.

This clone has at least ten counts. The rearrangement links TRBV19 to TRBJ2-7; tentatively, D is TRBD2 (6 bases). Trimming took off 6 bases at V and 0 bases at J, with 12 bases between the two ends. Germline V gene sequence: CDR1 LNHDA, CDR2 SQIVND (reference sequence). CDR3 length equals 14 residues. In DNA form, the CDR3 reads TGTGCCAGTAGGTTAGCGGCGAGCTCCTACGAGCAGTACTTC. It encodes CASRLAASSYEQYF. Full variable domain (rest looked up from reference TRBV19 and TRBJ2-7): DGGITQSPKYLFRKEGQNVTLSCEQNLNHDAMYWYRQDPGQGLRLIYYSQIVNDFQKGDIAEGYSVSREKKESFPLTVTSAQKNPTAFYLCASRLAASSYEQYFGPGTRLTVT.

This clone was counted a few times. The chain couples TRBV6-4 to TRBJ1-2; D is ambiguous. Trimming took 2 bases from V and 9 from J, leaving 19 bases between them. Germline V CDR1 and CDR2: MRHNA, SNTAGT. This CDR3 is 15 amino acids long. DNA of the CDR3: TGTGCCAGCAGTGACAGCTTCTCTATCATTAATTGCTACACCTTC. It yields the protein CASSDSFSIINCYTF.

The rearrangement links TRBV7-3 to TRBJ1-4, with D hard to call. Germline lookup yields CDR1 SGHTA and CDR2 FQGTGA. The CDR3 is 15 amino acids. The V gene lost 2 bases and the J gene lost 8 bases, with 15 bases spanning the gap. The CDR3 sequence: CASSLGPGTGEKLFF. CDR3 sequence (DNA): TGTGCCAGCAGCTTAGGGCCGGGAACGGGGGAAAAACTGTTTTTT. The variable domain in full, with the rest retrieved from reference TRBV7-3 and TRBJ1-4, is GAGVSQTPSNKVTEKGKYVELRCDPISGHTALYWYRQSLGQGPEFLIYFQGTGAADDSGLPNDRFFAVRPEGSVSTLKIQRTERGDSAVYLCASSLGPGTGEKLFFGSGTQLSVL.

In this sample, this clone turned up once. The chain employs TRBV20-1 and TRBJ2-7; no clear D gene. The germline V gene has CDR1 DFQATT and CDR2 SNEGSKA (reference sequence). The CDR3 is 13 residues long. V lost 0 bases and J lost 12, with 18 bases in between. CDR3 sequence: CSARDRHWPSAYF. In nucleotides, the CDR3 is TGCAGTGCTAGAGATAGGCATTGGCCCAGCGCGTACTTC.

This clone is medium-sized (0.01 to 0.1%) by share. The chain couples TRBV12-3 or TRBV12-4 to TRBJ2-1; 12 positions agree with TRBD2. This CDR3 contains 15 residues. V trimming: 6 bases; J trimming: 8 bases; junction bases outside the gene matches: 8. As DNA, the CDR3 is TGTGCCAGCAGCCTACGACTAGCGGGAGTGTATGAGCAGTTCTTC. Translation gives CASSLRLAGVYEQFF.

This clone was found many times. The V and J genes are TRBV27 and TRBJ2-5; D is perhaps TRBD1 or TRBD2 (5 bases each). In germline, CDR1 is MNHEY, CDR2 SMNVEV (reference sequence). V lost 6 bases and J 1 base, leaving 15 bases between the germline ends. The CDR3 consists of 15 residues. The CDR3 reads CASRRGDGLQETQYF. The CDR3 DNA reads TGTGCCAGCAGACGAGGGGACGGCCTCCAAGAGACCCAGTACTTC.

Ten or more counts support this clone. V usage is TRBV5-1 and J usage is TRBJ2-7, with D unclear. Per germline, CDR1 SGHRS and CDR2 YFSETQ. V lost 4 bases and J 6 bases, leaving 14 bases between the germline ends. The length of the CDR3 is 13 residues. The CDR3 protein is CASSISLVGEQYF. The CDR3 bases are TGCGCCAGCAGCATAAGTTTGGTTGGCGAGCAGTACTTC.

This clone occurred many times. V is TRBV7-8 and J is TRBJ2-5; 11 bases match TRBD2. Germline V gives CDR1 SGHVS, CDR2 FQNEAQ. The CDR3 length is 16 residues. The V and J ends lost 5 bases and 3 bases, in that order; junction bases with no gene match: 8. Written as DNA, the CDR3 is TGTGCCAGCAGCACGACTAGCGGGACCTCTAAAGAGACCCAGTACTTC. Its translation: CASSTTSGTSKETQYF. Based on the CDR3 plus reference TRBV7-8 and TRBJ2-5, the full variable domain is GAGVSQSPRYKVAKRGQDVALRCDPISGHVSLFWYQQALGQGPEFLTYFQNEAQLDKSGLPSDRFFAERPEGSVSTLKIQRTQQEDSAVYLCASSTTSGTSKETQYFGPGTRLLVL.

The gene calls are TRBV6-6 and TRBJ1-2; D perhaps matches TRBD1 (5 bases). Trimming removed 0 bases from V and 4 bases from J, with 15 bases in between. The germline V gene has CDR1 MNHNY and CDR2 SVGAGI (reference sequence). The CDR3 has 16 residues. Written as DNA, the CDR3 is TGTGCCAGCAGTTACTCCGACGGGACTTTGGGCTATGGCTACACCTTC. It translates to CASSYSDGTLGYGYTF.

This clone was counted at least ten times. This chain links TRBV11-3 with TRBJ2-1, with no clear D. CDR3 length: 13 amino acids. Germline V gene sequence: CDR1 SGHNT, CDR2 YENEEA. V lost 1 base and J lost 6, with 7 bases in between. Here the CDR3 DNA reads TGTGCCAGCAGCTTAGGCTCACTCAATGAGCAGTTCTTC. This encodes CASSLGSLNEQFF.

This clone showed up many times. Distinct nucleotide sequences in the sample also encode this CDR3. The chain couples TRBV20-1 to TRBJ2-3, with 13 nucleotides matching TRBD2. Losses at the gene ends were 5 bases for V and 5 bases for J; bases not matched to a gene: 13. CDR1 is DFQATT, CDR2 SNEGSKA, per germline (reference sequence). There are 17 residues in the CDR3. CDR3 loop: CSAQGGRTSGSEDTQYF. The DNA for the CDR3 is TGCAGTGCTCAGGGGGGCAGGACTAGCGGGAGTGAAGATACGCAGTATTTT.

This clone has only a few counts. This sequence joins TRBV6-5 and TRBJ2-7; TRBD1 might be the D (5 bases). The ends were cut back, 2 bases at V and 5 bases at J, with 10 bases in the middle. Germline-derived CDR1 and CDR2 are MNHEY and SVGAGI. This CDR3 contains 13 residues. In DNA form, the CDR3 reads TGTGCCAGCAGTTACAGGGGTCGCGACGAGCAGTACTTC. Its protein product is CASSYRGRDEQYF.

This clone showed up many times. The chain has TRBV11-3 and TRBJ2-1, with no clear D. V shed 5 bases and J shed 4 bases, with 18 bases lying between them. Germline V gives CDR1 SGHNT, CDR2 YENEEA. The CDR3 consists of 16 residues. CDR3 DNA: TGTGCCAGCAGCCCGATCTTTGATAGGTCTTACAATGAGCAGTTCTTC. Translated: CASSPIFDRSYNEQFF.